Listed here are 2 T cell receptor beta chains from one sample, sequenced in a study of human T cells and chemical hapten exposure. TCRdb re-called the RACE reads with MiXCR, one entry per CDR3 protein. This table holds roughly 380,000 distinct CDR3 sequences, nearly 5% found once. As for time point: patch test 1, 2 weeks after DPC sensitization. This sample's treatment: therapeutic diphenylcyclopropenone sensitization with weekly scalp DPC. The source was whole blood, collected in connection with sensitization to the hapten diphenylcyclopropenone (DPC). The source is a woman aged 50 to 60 with alopecia areata. Some clones in this sample may be carry-over from other donors' samples.

There are many counts of this clonotype. V gene TRBV4-2 combines with J gene TRBJ2-5; D is undetermined. CDR3 length: 13 amino acids. From germline, CDR1 is LGHNA and CDR2 YNFKEQ. Trimming took 0 bases from V and 3 from J, leaving 5 bases between them. CDR3 in DNA: TGTGCCAGCAGCCAAGAAGATGAAGAGACCCAGTACTTC. It yields the protein CASSQEDEETQYF.

This clonotype occurred many times. The CDR3 is CASSLALTVNTEAFF. The CDR3 bases are TGTGCCAGCAGCTTGGCCCTTACAGTGAACACTGAAGCTTTCTTT. This sequence joins TRBV5-6 and TRBJ1-1; D unclear. Germline V CDR1 and CDR2: SGHDT, YYEEEE. There are 15 residues in the CDR3. Trimming removed 0 bases from V and 0 bases from J, with 9 bases in between. Variable domain in full (rest from reference TRBV5-6 and TRBJ1-1): DAGVTQSPTHLIKTRGQQVTLRCSPKSGHDTVSWYQQALGQGPQFIFQYYEEEERQRGNFPDRFSGHQFPNYSSELNVNALLLGDSALYLCASSLALTVNTEAFFGQGTRLTVV.